This entry lists 22 T cell receptor beta chains sequenced from one sample in a study of beta chain features in type 1 diabetes. The sequenced template was cDNA made from the entire isolated RNA. This table comes from immunoSEQ multiplex PCR, and its TCRdb copy is limited to in-frame clones, with some not included. Among under 500,000 clones listed, over 25% were seen once. Sequencing input: naive CD4+ T cells from blood. The receptors come from a man between 18 and 29 years old in good health.

This rearrangement joins TRBV18 to TRBJ2-2; 12 bases fit TRBD1. The germline CDR1 and CDR2 sequences are KGHSH and LQKENI. Losses at the gene ends were 3 bases for V and 7 bases for J; bases not matched to a gene: 6. The CDR3 covers 16 residues. Here the CDR3 reads CASSPGQGATGGELFF. CDR3 DNA sequence: TGTGCCAGCTCACCGGGACAGGGGGCAACCGGCGGGGAGCTGTTTTTT.

This chain uses TRBV2 with TRBJ2-3; D possibly matches TRBD1 or TRBD2 (5 bases each). In germline, CDR1 is SNHLY, CDR2 FYNNEI. V was trimmed by 6 bases and J by 6 bases, leaving 19 bases between them. This CDR3 spans 15 amino acids. In nucleotides, the CDR3 is TGTGCCAGCAGCCAAGGGGAGCGCGGTGGGGATACGCAGTATTTT. It codes for CASSQGERGGDTQYF.

CDR3: CASTTGGLEQFF. CDR3 in DNA: TGTGCCAGCACTACCGGGGGGCTCGAGCAGTTCTTC. The chain recombines TRBV2 with TRBJ2-1, with a possible D match to TRBD2 (7 bases). CDR1 is SNHLY, CDR2 FYNNEI, per germline. V dropped 7 bases and J dropped 10 bases, with 14 bases sitting between them. This CDR3 contains 12 residues.

The V and J genes are TRBV7-8 and TRBJ2-1; 8 bases line up with TRBD1. Trimming removed 5 bases from V and 6 bases from J; junction bases left unmatched: 6. Looked up from germline, CDR1 is SGHVS and CDR2 is FQNEAQ. The CDR3 consists of 14 residues. The CDR3 reads CASSGRDRTNEQFF. The CDR3 DNA is TGTGCCAGCAGCGGACGGGACAGGACCAATGAGCAGTTCTTC.

The chain couples TRBV30 to TRBJ2-7; TRBD2 matches at 13 bases. V dropped 0 bases and J dropped 4; count of bases not matched to a gene: 9. Germline assignment: CDR1 GTSNPN and CDR2 SVGIG (reference sequence). The CDR3 sequence is 17 residues long. The CDR3 is CAWSVSRVLAGGYEQYF. In DNA, the CDR3 is TGTGCCTGGAGTGTAAGTCGGGTACTAGCGGGAGGGTACGAGCAGTACTTC.

This clone was counted between two and nine times. This CDR3 is also generated by other DNA sequences in the sample. The chain uses TRBV29-1 and TRBJ2-7, with no clear D. CDR3 length equals 11 residues. Trimming stripped 5 bases from V and 4 bases from J, with 9 bases between. CDR1 and CDR2 from the germline V gene are SQVTM and ANQGSEA. The CDR3 here is CSVSTSYEQYF. As DNA, the CDR3 is TGCAGCGTTTCAACCAGTTACGAGCAGTACTTC.

This clone turned up a few times. The V call is TRBV5-1, the J call TRBJ2-5; D is perhaps TRBD2 (6 bases). The CDR3 consists of 13 residues. V was cut by 7 bases and J by 3 bases, with 13 bases left in between. The germline V gene has CDR1 SGHRS and CDR2 YFSETQ. CDR3: CASRAGIEETQYF. The CDR3 DNA reads TGCGCCAGCCGTGCGGGGATCGAAGAGACCCAGTACTTC. The variable domain in full, with the rest retrieved from reference TRBV5-1 and TRBJ2-5, is KAGVTQTPRYLIKTRGQQVTLSCSPISGHRSVSWYQQTPGQGLQFLFEYFSETQRNKGNFPGRFSGRQFSNSRSEMNVSTLELGDSALYLCASRAGIEETQYFGPGTRLLVL.

This clone was counted only a few times. The chain carries TRBV5-1 and TRBJ2-3; 10 bases are a match to TRBD2. CDR3 length: 15 amino acids. V was clipped by 2 bases and J by 2 bases; unmatched bases: 2. Germline CDR1 reads SGHRS; CDR2 reads YFSETQ. CDR3 protein: CASSLLAGTTDTQYF. CDR3 DNA: TGCGCCAGCAGCTTACTAGCGGGAACCACAGATACGCAGTATTTT.

The chain is built from TRBV30 and TRBJ2-5; unclear D gene. The V end lost 0 bases, the J end lost 5 bases, and 10 bases lay between the germline ends. CDR1 and CDR2 from the germline V gene are GTSNPN and SVGIG (reference sequence). The CDR3 has 13 residues. CDR3 loop: CAWSVKLGETQYF. CDR3 bases: TGTGCCTGGAGTGTAAAGCTAGGGGAGACCCAGTACTTC.

This clone showed up just a few times. The V call is TRBV30, the J call TRBJ2-7; D gene unclear. Trimming took off 1 base at V and 1 base at J, with 8 bases between the two ends. Germline lookup yields CDR1 GTSNPN and CDR2 SVGIG (reference sequence). This CDR3 region has 13 residues. The CDR3 spells CAWSAGISYEQYF. The CDR3 coding sequence is TGTGCCTGGAGTGCTGGAATTTCCTACGAGCAGTACTTC.

The chain employs TRBV30 and TRBJ1-2; unclear D gene. Germline V gives CDR1 GTSNPN, CDR2 SVGIG (reference sequence). Trimming removed 1 base from V and 0 bases from J, with 9 bases in between. CDR3 length: 14 amino acids. This CDR3 is CAWSAQVANYGYTF. The CDR3 coding sequence is TGTGCCTGGAGTGCGCAAGTTGCTAACTATGGCTACACCTTC. Using reference TRBV30 and TRBJ1-2 for the parts outside the CDR3, the full variable domain is SQTIHQWPATLVQPVGSPLSLECTVEGTSNPNLYWYRQAAGRGLQLLFYSVGIGQISSEVPQNLSASRPQDRQFILSSKKLLLSDSGFYLCAWSAQVANYGYTFGSGTRLTVV.

The chain couples TRBV10-3 to TRBJ2-7; 7 positions match TRBD1. Per germline, CDR1 ENHRY and CDR2 SYGVKD. The CDR3 is 14 amino acids. Losses at the gene ends were 1 base for V and 1 base for J; bases not matched to a gene: 1. The CDR3 DNA follows: TGTGCCATCAGTGAGTACAGGGGATCCTACGAGCAGTACTTC. Protein sequence: CAISEYRGSYEQYF.

V gene TRBV5-1 combines with J gene TRBJ2-7; 7 nucleotides match TRBD2. Germline V gene lookup returns CDR1 SGHRS and CDR2 YFSETQ. The CDR3 extends over 13 amino acids. Unmatched junction bases numbered 1, after V lost 4 bases and J lost 0 bases. Here the CDR3 reads CASSQRDSYEQYF. The CDR3 region has the DNA TGCGCCAGCAGCCAGCGGGACTCCTACGAGCAGTACTTC.

This clone occurred a few times. The chain recombines TRBV29-1 with TRBJ2-2; a possible D gene is TRBD2 (5 bases). The CDR3 length is 15 residues. Trimming cost V 4 bases and J 6 bases, with 18 bases left between them. Germline values: CDR1 SQVTM, CDR2 ANQGSEA. CDR3 coding DNA: TGCAGCGTTGTGGGCGCTCGGGAAGGTCCCGGGGAGCTGTTTTTT. Protein product: CSVVGAREGPGELFF.

J is TRBJ2-5 and V is TRBV5-1, with D perhaps matching TRBD1 (6 bases). Germline CDR1 and CDR2: SGHRS and YFSETQ. The germline V and J ends were trimmed by 2 bases and 0 bases, with 8 bases remaining between them. This CDR3 is built from 14 residues. The CDR3 DNA reads as TGCGCCAGCAGCTTAGGGACAAACCAAGAGACCCAGTACTTC. It yields the protein CASSLGTNQETQYF.

This chain links TRBV30 with TRBJ1-1; D is uncertain. CDR3 length equals 15 residues. Germline CDR1 GTSNPN, CDR2 SVGIG (reference sequence). V was trimmed by 0 bases and J by 0 bases, leaving 11 bases between them. The DNA of the CDR3 is TGTGCCTGGAGTGTTTTTGGCTTAATGAACACTGAAGCTTTCTTT. Translating it yields CAWSVFGLMNTEAFF.

This chain connects TRBV15 to TRBJ1-4; D perhaps matches TRBD1 (6 bases). V was cut by 8 bases and J by 7 bases, with 14 bases left in between. The CDR3 loop spans 13 amino acids. Germline V gives CDR1 LNHNV, CDR2 YYDKDF (reference sequence). The CDR3, as DNA: TGTGCCACCTCCAGGGGAAAGGGTGAAAAACTGTTTTTT. The encoded protein is CATSRGKGEKLFF.

The rearrangement links TRBV2 to TRBJ1-2; 9 nucleotides match TRBD1. The junction had 6 bases not matched to a gene; V was cut back by 4 bases and J by 6 bases. Germline loops: CDR1 SNHLY, CDR2 FYNNEI. The CDR3 has 14 residues. The CDR3 sequence is CASSALGTGNGYTF. DNA of the CDR3: TGTGCCAGCAGTGCTCTAGGGACAGGGAATGGCTACACCTTC. Complete variable domain (other parts from reference TRBV2 and TRBJ1-2): EPEVTQTPSHQVTQMGQEVILRCVPISNHLYFYWYRQILGQKVEFLVSFYNNEISEKSEIFDDQFSVERPDGSNFTLKIRSTKLEDSAMYFCASSALGTGNGYTFGSGTRLTVV.

This clone showed up just a few times. The genes are TRBV2 and TRBJ2-1; TRBD2 agrees at 7 bases. Germline-derived CDR1 and CDR2 are SNHLY and FYNNEI. The CDR3 has 15 residues. V shed 2 bases and J 2 bases; nucleotides not matched to a gene: 3. CDR3 sequence (DNA): TGTGCCAGCAGTGAAATCGGGACTACCTACAATGAGCAGTTCTTC. It is translated as CASSEIGTTYNEQFF.

V and J are TRBV13 and TRBJ2-7; no definite D call. The V end lost 3 bases, the J end lost 2 bases, and 8 bases lay between the germline ends. Per germline, CDR1 PRHDT and CDR2 FYEKMQ (reference sequence). The CDR3 is 13 residues long. The CDR3 protein is CASSLVPTYEQYF. In DNA form, the CDR3 reads TGTGCCAGCAGCTTGGTTCCTACCTACGAGCAGTACTTC.

CDR3: CSVRAATYGYTF. In DNA form, the CDR3 reads TGCAGCGTTCGGGCAGCCACGTATGGCTACACCTTC. V gene TRBV29-1 combines with J gene TRBJ1-2; D is ambiguous. The CDR3 length is 12 residues. CDR1 SQVTM and CDR2 ANQGSEA come from the germline V gene. Deletions cut 5 bases from V and 5 bases from J, with 12 bases between. Using reference TRBV29-1 and TRBJ1-2 for the parts outside the CDR3, the full variable domain is SAVISQKPSRDICQRGTSLTIQCQVDSQVTMMFWYRQQPGQSLTLIATANQGSEATYESGFVIDKFPISRPNLTFSTLTVSNMSPEDSSIYLCSVRAATYGYTFGSGTRLTVV.

The table lists this clone with a count of one. This specimen includes other DNA sequences encoding the same CDR3. The chain joins TRBV15 to TRBJ1-5; 7 bases agree with TRBD1. J was trimmed by 7 bases and V by 5 bases; bases with no gene match: 11. Germline loops: CDR1 LNHNV, CDR2 YYDKDF (reference sequence). The CDR3 is 15 residues long. The CDR3 nucleotides read TGTGCCACCAGCCTCGACAGGGTGGAAGGGCAGCCCCAGCATTTT. Amino acids: CATSLDRVEGQPQHF.